This T cell receptor (beta chain) was sequenced in a study of Graves' ophthalmopathy and Graves' hyperthyroidism. The V and J ends lost 5 bases and 0 bases, in that order; junction bases with no gene match: 3. The CDR3 extends over 15 amino acids. This clonotype was detected many times. Its target is not known. Study-wide results and caveats: Prediction of ophthalmopathy progression reached 70.59% sensitivity and around 72% specificity. Clonotypes were expanded in thyroid at above 0.001 frequency, and most also appeared in blood.

Amplification targeted the TCR beta CDR3 regions, with RNA transcripts as the source material. Investigators did first-round RT-PCR with HTBI primers, then second-round multiplex PCR. Each CDR3 protein is one row after TCRdb ran MiXCR on the multiplex PCR reads. Here the sample spans 600,000 to 650,000 distinct CDR3 sequences, about a fifth being singletons. Sequences were obtained from peripheral blood. The chain carries TRBV12-3 or TRBV12-4 and TRBJ1-5; 8 positions agree with TRBD1. The clonotype was recovered from a woman younger than 30 with stable Graves' hyperthyroidism. Some clones in this sample may be carry-over from other donors' samples. The CDR3 spells CASSRTGISNQPQHF. The CDR3 coding sequence is TGTGCCAGCAGTCGGACAGGGATTAGCAATCAGCCCCAGCATTTT.